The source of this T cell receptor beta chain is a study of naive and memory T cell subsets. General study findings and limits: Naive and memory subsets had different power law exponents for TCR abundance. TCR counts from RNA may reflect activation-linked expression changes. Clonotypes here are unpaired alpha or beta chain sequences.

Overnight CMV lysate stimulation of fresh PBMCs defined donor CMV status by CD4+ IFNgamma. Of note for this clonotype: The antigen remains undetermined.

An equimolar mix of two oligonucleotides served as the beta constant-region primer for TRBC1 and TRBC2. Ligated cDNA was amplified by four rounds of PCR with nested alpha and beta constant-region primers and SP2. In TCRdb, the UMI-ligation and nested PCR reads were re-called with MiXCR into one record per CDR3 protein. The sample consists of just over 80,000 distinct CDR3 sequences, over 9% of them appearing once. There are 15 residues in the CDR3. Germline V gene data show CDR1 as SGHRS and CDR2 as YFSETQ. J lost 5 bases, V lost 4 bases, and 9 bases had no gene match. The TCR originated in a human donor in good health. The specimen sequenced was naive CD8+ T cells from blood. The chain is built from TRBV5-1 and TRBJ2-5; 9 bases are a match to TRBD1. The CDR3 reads CASSPSTGGLETQYF. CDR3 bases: TGCGCCAGCAGCCCGTCGACAGGGGGATTGGAGACCCAGTACTTC.